The T cell receptor beta chain described here comes from a study of blood T cell repertoires in COVID-19. Study context: Sites in the United States, Italy and Spain provided acute and convalescent COVID-19 samples. From T cells, B-cell-depleted T cells, or PBMCs came the material, which was cDNA or gDNA.

V lost 4 bases, J lost 2 bases, and 14 bases lay in between. Per germline, CDR1 LGHNA and CDR2 YSLEER. The CDR3 contains 16 residues. In the source study's methods: By means of reference gene primer amplification, nucleated cell counts were estimated. Method: immunoSEQ multiplex PCR; TCRdb's copy keeps in-frame clones and lacks some. The DNA gave D and trimming, while V, J and clone size come from that table. The sample lists 53,000 or so clones; 60% to 80% were seen once. This clone occurred a few times. The sequence was collected from a man aged 70 or older with active or convalescent COVID-19. This sequence joins TRBV4-3 and TRBJ2-2, with D hard to call. Specimen: peripheral blood. The CDR3 region has the DNA TGCGCCAGCAGCCGGAACCTCCCGACAAACACCGGGGAGCTGTTTTTT. Amino acids: CASSRNLPTNTGELFF.